This is a list of T cell receptor beta chains from one sample in a study of CD4+ T cells in melanoma. Some clones are missing from TCRdb's copy, which holds only in-frame ones; the method was immunoSEQ multiplex PCR. This table has roughly 110,000 clones, 92% appearing once. The material sequenced was peripheral blood. The receptors were gathered from a human donor with melanoma. CDR3s include the opening cysteine and the closing phenylalanine or tryptophan. D genes are given only for firm matches. Clone size is not always given. Where it is, it says once, few, many or a class for expanded clones.

D gene: NA
J gene: TRBJ2-1
V gene: TRBV7-6
clone size: NA
CDR3 protein: CASSLERSSLNEQFF
CDR3 DNA: TGTGCCAGCAGCTTAGAGAGGTCAAGCCTCAATGAGCAGTTCTTC

D gene: NA
J gene: TRBJ2-7
V gene: TRBV6-5
clone size: NA
CDR3 protein: CASHGLRYEQYF
CDR3 DNA: TGTGCCAGCCATGGACTCAGATACGAGCAGTACTTC

D gene: NA
J gene: TRBJ1-1
V gene: TRBV7-9
clone size: medium-sized
CDR3 protein: CASSLSAYTEAFF
CDR3 DNA: TGTGCCAGCAGCTTGAGCGCCTACACTGAAGCTTTCTTT

D gene: TRBD1
J gene: TRBJ2-7
V gene: TRBV10-1
clone size: NA
CDR3 protein: CASSQSIRGQDYEQYF
CDR3 DNA: TGCGCCAGCAGTCAATCTATCCGTGGACAGGACTACGAGCAGTACTTC

D gene: TRBD1
J gene: TRBJ2-5
V gene: TRBV5-1
clone size: NA
CDR3 protein: CASSIQSGGFGETQYF
CDR3 DNA: TGCGCCAGCAGCATACAATCAGGGGGCTTCGGGGAGACCCAGTACTTC

D gene: NA
J gene: TRBJ1-2
V gene: TRBV30
clone size: once
CDR3 protein: CAWSVMGSGGYTF
CDR3 DNA: TGTGCCTGGAGTGTAATGGGATCGGGAGGCTACACCTTC

D gene: NA
J gene: TRBJ2-5
V gene: TRBV18
clone size: NA
CDR3 protein: CASSPQREETQYF
CDR3 DNA: TGTGCCAGCTCACCTCAGAGAGAAGAGACCCAGTACTTC

D gene: NA
J gene: TRBJ1-1
V gene: TRBV27
clone size: NA
CDR3 protein: CASSLSRGSGEAFF
CDR3 DNA: TGTGCCAGCAGCCTCTCGAGGGGGTCCGGTGAAGCTTTCTTT

D gene: NA
J gene: TRBJ2-5
V gene: TRBV23-1
clone size: NA
CDR3 protein: CASSQLDRGETQYF
CDR3 DNA: TGCGCCAGCAGTCAATTAGACAGAGGAGAGACCCAGTACTTC

D gene: NA
J gene: TRBJ2-5
V gene: TRBV7-9
clone size: NA
CDR3 protein: CASSFGGETQYF
CDR3 DNA: TGTGCCAGCAGCTTTGGGGGAGAGACCCAGTACTTC

D gene: NA
J gene: TRBJ2-5
V gene: TRBV7-2
clone size: NA
CDR3 protein: CASSLEAAGETQYF
CDR3 DNA: TGTGCCAGCAGCTTAGAAGCGGCAGGAGAGACCCAGTACTTC

D gene: NA
J gene: TRBJ1-2
V gene: TRBV9
clone size: NA
CDR3 protein: CASSPTGAGSYGYTF
CDR3 DNA: TGTGCCAGCAGCCCAACCGGGGCGGGGTCCTATGGCTACACCTTC

D gene: NA
J gene: TRBJ2-5
V gene: TRBV5-8
clone size: NA
CDR3 protein: CASSLALWGETQYF
CDR3 DNA: TGTGCCAGCAGCTTGGCCCTCTGGGGGGAGACCCAGTACTTC

D gene: NA
J gene: TRBJ1-4
V gene: TRBV11-2
clone size: NA
CDR3 protein: CASSPQLTNEKLFF
CDR3 DNA: TGTGCCAGCAGCCCCCAGTTGACTAATGAAAAACTGTTTTTT

D gene: NA
J gene: TRBJ1-1
V gene: TRBV19
clone size: NA
CDR3 protein: CASIGGRQNTEAFF
CDR3 DNA: TGTGCCAGTATTGGGGGCAGACAAAACACTGAAGCTTTCTTT